Listed here are 5 T cell receptor beta chains from one sample, sequenced in a study of response to subunit inactivated influenza vaccine. TCRdb re-called the RT-PCR reads through MiXCR, storing one row per CDR3 protein. Of some 570,000 distinct CDR3 sequences listed, about 11% are singletons. The same sample was also studied in work on T cells expressing NK-cell markers. That source reports: TCR beta cDNA was made by 5'RACE template switching with UMIs.

Sequencing used PBMCs from blood, obtained on the day of vaccination. These receptors were obtained from a man between 45 and 60 years old who received an inactivated influenza vaccine.

In its sample, this clonotype was seen a few times. The V call is TRBV29-1, the J call TRBJ2-3; D call uncertain. The CDR3 consists of 14 residues. V was clipped by 0 bases and J by 4 bases, with 11 bases between them. Germline V CDR1 and CDR2: SQVTM, ANQGSEA. In DNA form, the CDR3 reads TGCAGCGTTGAAGATCGAGCGTTACCAGATACGCAGTATTTT. It codes for CSVEDRALPDTQYF.

The rearrangement uses TRBV5-1 and TRBJ2-7, with a weak D call TRBD1 (5 bases). CDR1 SGHRS and CDR2 YFSETQ come from the germline V gene. The ends were cut back, 0 bases at V and 2 bases at J, with 9 bases in the middle. The CDR3 sequence is 14 residues long. CDR3: CASSLVEGAYEQYF. The CDR3 DNA follows: TGCGCCAGCAGCTTGGTGGAAGGGGCCTACGAGCAGTACTTC. Together with reference TRBV5-1 and TRBJ2-7, the CDR3 gives the full variable domain: KAGVTQTPRYLIKTRGQQVTLSCSPISGHRSVSWYQQTPGQGLQFLFEYFSETQRNKGNFPGRFSGRQFSNSRSEMNVSTLELGDSALYLCASSLVEGAYEQYFGPGTRLTVT.

This clonotype has at least ten counts. The CDR3 loop is CASKGSGRDPSNEQFF. CDR3 nucleotide sequence: TGTGCCAGCAAGGGTTCAGGGCGGGATCCTTCCAATGAGCAGTTCTTC. V is TRBV12-3 or TRBV12-4 and J is TRBJ2-1; a possible D gene is TRBD2 (6 bases). The CDR3 contains 16 residues. V shed 7 bases and J shed 6 bases, with 22 bases lying between them.

The V and J genes are TRBV4-1 and TRBJ2-2; either TRBD1 or TRBD2 may fit D (5 bases each). The germline V and J ends were trimmed by 1 base and 2 bases, with 11 bases remaining between them. Germline loops: CDR1 MGHRA, CDR2 YSYEKL. The CDR3 sequence is 16 residues long. The CDR3 DNA reads as TGCGCCAGCAGCCAAGGGGACCGGCGAAACACCGGGGAGCTGTTTTTT. Amino acids: CASSQGDRRNTGELFF.

This clonotype was observed a handful of times. This chain links TRBV30 with TRBJ2-7; D is undetermined. CDR3 length equals 11 residues. CDR1 is GTSNPN and CDR2 is SVGIG in the germline V gene (reference sequence). V lost 0 bases to trimming and J lost 10 bases, with 10 bases between them. This CDR3 reads CAWSVTSVQYF. CDR3 DNA sequence: TGTGCCTGGAGTGTAACTTCCGTTCAGTACTTC.